A selection of T cell receptor beta chains follows, all from one sample in a study of blood T cell repertoires in COVID-19. Here immunoSEQ multiplex PCR was the method, and the copy in TCRdb shows in-frame clones only, minus some. There are about 300,000 clones in the sample; just over 85% occur only once, and about 4.2% lies in the top ten. Source material: PBMCs or T cells enriched from blood (not recorded which). These receptors all come from a man aged 25-45 years who had recovered from COVID-19. Both conserved end residues are part of each CDR3. The D gene is left open where the match is weak. Size is omitted from some rows. Given values are once, few, many or a class for expanded clones.

d_gene,j_gene,abundance,v_gene,CDR3aa,CDR3nt
TRBD2,TRBJ2-7,-,TRBV28,CATLTSGRGYEQYF,TGTGCCACCTTAACTAGCGGGAGGGGTTACGAGCAGTACTTC
TRBD1,TRBJ2-7,once,TRBV28,CASGRQGFGVSYEQYF,TGTGCCAGCGGAAGACAGGGGTTCGGAGTCTCCTACGAGCAGTACTTC
-,TRBJ1-2,few,TRBV21-1,CASSKAAGQHRYGYTF,TGTGCCAGCAGCAAAGCGGCGGGACAGCACCGTTATGGCTACACCTTC
-,TRBJ2-7,-,TRBV27,CASSLRRQAGEQYF,TGTGCCAGCAGTTTACGGCGTCAAGCGGGCGAGCAGTACTTC
-,TRBJ2-2,-,TRBV12-3/TRBV12-4,CASRRIGPGELFF,TGTGCCAGCAGGAGGATCGGTCCCGGGGAGCTGTTTTTT
-,TRBJ1-2,once,TRBV14,CASSQDYGPGDGYTF,TGTGCCAGCAGCCAAGATTATGGTCCCGGGGATGGCTACACCTTC
TRBD1,TRBJ1-6,-,TRBV19,CASKMDRGENSPLHF,TGTGCCAGTAAAATGGACAGGGGCGAGAATTCACCCCTCCACTTT
TRBD2,TRBJ2-7,-,TRBV2,CATDRTSGGNYEQYF,TGTGCCACCGACCGGACTAGCGGGGGGAACTACGAGCAGTACTTC
-,TRBJ1-4,-,TRBV5-6,CASSLAGVLNEKLFF,TGTGCCAGCAGCTTGGCCGGGGTCCTTAATGAAAAACTGTTTTTT
-,TRBJ2-3,-,TRBV7-2,CASSLALSSTDTQYF,TGTGCCAGCAGCTTAGCCTTGTCTAGCACAGATACGCAGTATTTT
TRBD2,TRBJ2-2,-,TRBV9,CASSAFGAGGLNTGELFF,TGTGCCAGCAGCGCCTTCGGTGCGGGGGGCCTAAACACCGGGGAGCTGTTTTTT
-,TRBJ1-1,once,TRBV5-6,CASSLIDRPEAFF,TGTGCCAGCAGCTTGATTGACAGGCCTGAAGCTTTCTTT
TRBD1,TRBJ2-7,-,TRBV28,CASSLLGQGTYEQYF,TGTGCCAGCAGTTTACTGGGACAGGGCACCTACGAGCAGTACTTC
-,TRBJ1-5,-,TRBV28,CASKTALRSGNQPQHF,TGTGCCAGCAAAACAGCCCTTCGGTCAGGAAATCAGCCCCAGCATTTT
-,TRBJ1-2,-,TRBV6-6,CASSYSVGRMGYGYTF,TGTGCCAGCAGTTACTCGGTGGGGAGGATGGGCTATGGCTACACCTTC
-,TRBJ2-7,-,TRBV27,CASRAGPLSYEQYF,TGTGCCAGCAGGGCAGGGCCCCTCTCCTACGAGCAGTACTTC
TRBD1,TRBJ2-5,-,TRBV15,CATSRPGTGKETQYF,TGTGCCACCAGCAGACCTGGGACAGGGAAAGAGACCCAGTACTTC
-,TRBJ2-3,-,TRBV18,CASSPPRGGPHTDTQYF,TGTGCCAGCTCACCACCTAGGGGGGGGCCTCACACAGATACGCAGTATTTT
-,TRBJ2-6,once,TRBV25-1,CASSSRGGDSGANVLTF,TGTGCCAGCAGTTCGAGAGGGGGGGACTCTGGGGCCAACGTCCTGACTTTC
TRBD2,TRBJ2-1,-,TRBV3-1/TRBV3-2,CASSQDSVAGGANEQFF,TGTGCCAGCAGCCAAGATTCTGTAGCGGGGGGTGCAAATGAGCAGTTCTTC
TRBD1,TRBJ1-2,-,TRBV18,CASSPLDREYGYGYTF,TGTGCCAGCTCACCCCTGGACAGGGAATACGGCTATGGCTACACCTTC
TRBD1,TRBJ2-1,once,TRBV6-5,CASSYDRAEFF,TGTGCCAGCAGTTACGACAGGGCGGAGTTCTTC
-,TRBJ2-7,-,TRBV24-1,CATSDGGESHEQYF,TGTGCCACCAGTGATGGCGGGGAGTCCCACGAGCAGTACTTC
-,TRBJ1-5,-,TRBV6-1,CASSETTVSNQPQHF,TGTGCCAGCAGTGAAACCACGGTAAGCAATCAGCCCCAGCATTTT
-,TRBJ1-6,few,TRBV19,CASSPGLSLLSSPLHF,TGTGCCAGTAGTCCAGGCCTCAGTCTGCTAAGTTCACCCCTCCACTTT
-,TRBJ2-7,-,TRBV5-6,CASSASLAGTWEQYF,TGTGCCAGCAGCGCGAGCCTTGCAGGGACATGGGAGCAGTACTTC
TRBD1,TRBJ1-2,once,TRBV29-1,CSVEDFTRGTGGANYGYTF,TGCAGCGTTGAAGATTTCACCCGCGGGACAGGGGGCGCAAACTATGGCTACACCTTC
-,TRBJ2-6,-,TRBV30,CAWSVRSGANVLTF,TGTGCCTGGAGTGTCCGTTCCGGGGCCAACGTCCTGACTTTC
-,TRBJ1-1,-,TRBV19,CASSFRWTDTEAFF,TGTGCCAGTAGTTTTAGATGGACAGACACTGAAGCTTTCTTT
-,TRBJ2-5,-,TRBV28,CASSSSYSGETQYF,TGTGCCAGCAGTTCCTCCTATTCAGGGGAGACCCAGTACTTC
-,TRBJ1-4,-,TRBV2,CASSALEHRGANEKLFF,TGTGCCAGCAGTGCACTAGAACACCGGGGGGCTAATGAAAAACTGTTTTTT
-,TRBJ2-2,-,TRBV5-1,CASSLEGDTGELFF,TGCGCCAGCAGCTTGGAGGGAGACACCGGGGAGCTGTTTTTT
-,TRBJ2-5,-,TRBV3-1/TRBV3-2,CASSQVLPRGETQYF,TGTGCCAGCAGCCAAGTTCTGCCCAGGGGAGAGACCCAGTACTTC
-,TRBJ1-1,once,TRBV14,CASSSSLNTEAFF,TGTGCCAGCAGCTCATCATTGAACACTGAAGCTTTCTTT
TRBD2,TRBJ2-1,-,TRBV11-3,CASSPPGLAGGSSYNEQFF,TGTGCCAGCAGCCCACCGGGACTAGCGGGGGGGAGCTCCTACAATGAGCAGTTCTTC
TRBD1,TRBJ1-2,-,TRBV7-9,CASTGTAYGYTF,TGTGCCAGCACCGGGACAGCCTATGGCTACACCTTC
-,TRBJ1-3,-,TRBV30,CAWSVRRASGNTIYF,TGTGCCTGGAGTGTCCGCAGGGCCTCTGGAAACACCATATATTTT
-,TRBJ1-5,-,TRBV28,CASSFEGIQPQHF,TGTGCCAGCAGTTTTGAGGGAATTCAGCCCCAGCATTTT
TRBD1,TRBJ1-1,-,TRBV5-1,CASSLQTGGGTEAFF,TGCGCCAGCAGCTTGCAGACAGGGGGCGGCACTGAAGCTTTCTTT
TRBD1,TRBJ1-6,-,TRBV10-3,CAISERPGQGYSPLHF,TGTGCCATCAGTGAGAGACCGGGACAGGGGTATTCACCCCTCCACTTT
-,TRBJ1-3,-,TRBV4-1,CASSQQQSFSGNTIYF,TGCGCCAGCAGCCAACAACAGAGCTTCTCTGGAAACACCATATATTTT
TRBD1,TRBJ2-7,once,TRBV11-2,CASSALKQGAGEQYF,TGTGCCAGCAGCGCCCTAAAACAGGGGGCGGGGGAGCAGTACTTC
-,TRBJ2-1,-,TRBV24-1,CATSDFSGINEQFF,TGTGCCACCAGTGATTTCTCAGGGATCAATGAGCAGTTCTTC
-,TRBJ2-2,-,TRBV6-2/TRBV6-3,CASSYSGPGGELFF,TGTGCCAGCAGTTACTCGGGGCCGGGCGGGGAGCTGTTTTTT
-,TRBJ1-5,-,TRBV28,CAIHRASGNQPQHF,TGTGCCATCCACAGGGCCAGTGGCAATCAGCCCCAGCATTTT